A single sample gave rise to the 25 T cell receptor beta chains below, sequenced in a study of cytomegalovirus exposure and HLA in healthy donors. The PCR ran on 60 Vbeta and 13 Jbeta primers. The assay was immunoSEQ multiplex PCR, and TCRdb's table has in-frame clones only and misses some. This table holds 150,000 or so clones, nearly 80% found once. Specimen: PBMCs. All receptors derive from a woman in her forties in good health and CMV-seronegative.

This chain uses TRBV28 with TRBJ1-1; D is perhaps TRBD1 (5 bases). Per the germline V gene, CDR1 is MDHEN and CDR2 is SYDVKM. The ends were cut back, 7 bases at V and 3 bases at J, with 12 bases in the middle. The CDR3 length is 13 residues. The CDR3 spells CASKWGGDTEAFF. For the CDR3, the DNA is TGTGCCAGCAAATGGGGGGGGGACACTGAAGCTTTCTTT. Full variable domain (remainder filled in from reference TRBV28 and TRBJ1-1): DVKVTQSSRYLVKRTGEKVFLECVQDMDHENMFWYRQDPGLGLRLIYFSYDVKMKEKGDIPEGYSVSREKKERFSLILESASTNQTSMYLCASKWGGDTEAFFGQGTRLTVV.

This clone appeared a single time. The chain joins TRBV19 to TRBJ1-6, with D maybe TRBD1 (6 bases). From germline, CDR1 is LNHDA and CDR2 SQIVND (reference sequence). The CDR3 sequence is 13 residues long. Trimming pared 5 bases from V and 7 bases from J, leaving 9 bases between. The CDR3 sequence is CASSPTGNSPLHF. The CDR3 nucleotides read TGTGCCAGTAGTCCCACAGGGAATTCACCCCTCCACTTT.

The CDR3 coding sequence is TGTGCCAGCAGTGACTCTCGCAGGGACTACAATGAGCAGTTCTTC. Protein sequence: CASSDSRRDYNEQFF. V is TRBV6-4 and J is TRBJ2-1, with TRBD1 as a possible D gene (5 bases). The V gene lost 0 bases and the J gene lost 3 bases, with 9 bases spanning the gap. This CDR3 comprises 15 residues. The germline CDR1 and CDR2 sequences are MRHNA and SNTAGT.

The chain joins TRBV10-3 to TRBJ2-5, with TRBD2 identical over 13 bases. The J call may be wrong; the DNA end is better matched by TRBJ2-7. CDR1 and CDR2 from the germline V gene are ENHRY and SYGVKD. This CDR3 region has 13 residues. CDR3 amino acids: CAISGLAGDEQYF. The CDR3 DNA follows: TGTGCCATCAGCGGACTAGCGGGGGACGAGCAGTACTTC.

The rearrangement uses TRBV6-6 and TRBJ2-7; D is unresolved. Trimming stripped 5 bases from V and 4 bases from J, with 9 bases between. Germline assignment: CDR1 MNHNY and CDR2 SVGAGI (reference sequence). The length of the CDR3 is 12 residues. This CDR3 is CASSTRKYEQYF. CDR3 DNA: TGTGCCAGCAGTACCAGAAAATACGAGCAGTACTTC.

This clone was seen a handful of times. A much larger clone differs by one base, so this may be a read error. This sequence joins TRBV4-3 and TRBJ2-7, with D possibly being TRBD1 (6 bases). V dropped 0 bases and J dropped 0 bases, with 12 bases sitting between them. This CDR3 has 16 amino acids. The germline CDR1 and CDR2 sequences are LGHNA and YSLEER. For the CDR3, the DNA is TGCGCCAGCAGCCAAGACTCAGGGGCCCCCTCCTACGAGCAGTACTTC. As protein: CASSQDSGAPSYEQYF.

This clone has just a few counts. CDR3 sequence reads: CASSEPGGWEKLFF. CDR3 nucleotides: TGTGCCAGCAGTGAACCAGGGGGATGGGAAAAACTGTTTTTT. The chain uses TRBV6-1 and TRBJ1-4; 7 bases line up with TRBD1. With 2 bases clipped from V and 8 bases from J, the junction kept 5 bases outside the gene matches. The CDR3 extends over 14 amino acids. Germline V gene sequence: CDR1 MNHNS, CDR2 SASEGT.

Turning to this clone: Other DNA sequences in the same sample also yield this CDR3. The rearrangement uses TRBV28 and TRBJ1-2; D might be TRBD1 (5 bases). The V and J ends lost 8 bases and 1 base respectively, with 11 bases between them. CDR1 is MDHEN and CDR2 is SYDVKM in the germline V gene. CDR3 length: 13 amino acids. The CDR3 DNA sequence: TGTGCCAGCTCCTTGGGGGGTAACTATGGCTACACCTTC. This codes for CASSLGGNYGYTF.

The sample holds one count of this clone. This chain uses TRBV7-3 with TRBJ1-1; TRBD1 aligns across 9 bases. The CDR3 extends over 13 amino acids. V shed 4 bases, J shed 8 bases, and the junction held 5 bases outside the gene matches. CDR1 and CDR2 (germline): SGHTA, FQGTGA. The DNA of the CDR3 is TGTGCCAGCAGCTCCGGGACAGGGAGAGAAGCTTTCTTT. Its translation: CASSSGTGREAFF.

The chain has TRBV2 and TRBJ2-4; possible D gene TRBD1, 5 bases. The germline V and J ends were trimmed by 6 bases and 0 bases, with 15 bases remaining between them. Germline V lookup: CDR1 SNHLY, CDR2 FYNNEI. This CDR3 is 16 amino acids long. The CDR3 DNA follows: TGTGCCAGCAGCGTGGACAACCGATTAGCCAAAAACATTCAGTACTTC. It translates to CASSVDNRLAKNIQYF. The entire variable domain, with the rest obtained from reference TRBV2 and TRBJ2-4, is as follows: EPEVTQTPSHQVTQMGQEVILRCVPISNHLYFYWYRQILGQKVEFLVSFYNNEISEKSEIFDDQFSVERPDGSNFTLKIRSTKLEDSAMYFCASSVDNRLAKNIQYFGAGTRLSVL.

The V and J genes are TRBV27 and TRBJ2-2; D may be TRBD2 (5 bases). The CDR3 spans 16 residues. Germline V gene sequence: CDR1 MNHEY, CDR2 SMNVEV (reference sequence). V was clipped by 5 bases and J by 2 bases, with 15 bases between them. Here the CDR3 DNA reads TGTGCCAGCAGTCTCGATCGAGGGAGAAACACCGGGGAGCTGTTTTTT. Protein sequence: CASSLDRGRNTGELFF.

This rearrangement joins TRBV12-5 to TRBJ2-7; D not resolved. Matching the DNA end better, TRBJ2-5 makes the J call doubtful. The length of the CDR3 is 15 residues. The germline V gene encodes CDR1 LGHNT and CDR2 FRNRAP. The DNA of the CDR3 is TGTGCTAGTGGTTTGGACAGAGCCTCCCAAGAGACCCAGTACTTC. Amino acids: CASGLDRASQETQYF.

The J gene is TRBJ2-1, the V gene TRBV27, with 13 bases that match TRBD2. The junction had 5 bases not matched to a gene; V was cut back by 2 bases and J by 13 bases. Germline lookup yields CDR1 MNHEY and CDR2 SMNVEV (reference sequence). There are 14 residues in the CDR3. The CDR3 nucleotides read TGTGCCAGCAGTTTAGGGACTAGCGGGGAACAACAGTTCTTC. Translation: CASSLGTSGEQQFF.

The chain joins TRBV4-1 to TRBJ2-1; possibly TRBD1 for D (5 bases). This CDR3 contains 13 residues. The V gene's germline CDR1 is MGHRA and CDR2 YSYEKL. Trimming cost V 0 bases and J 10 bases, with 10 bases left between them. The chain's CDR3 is CASSQDPRGEQFF. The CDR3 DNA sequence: TGCGCCAGCAGCCAAGATCCTAGGGGCGAGCAGTTCTTC.

CDR3 sequence (DNA): TGTGCCAGCAGCCCCCTAAGACAGAGCGAGCAGTACTTC. This gives the protein CASSPLRQSEQYF. This rearrangement joins TRBV7-6 to TRBJ2-7; maybe TRBD1 (5 bases). V dropped 5 bases and J dropped 6 bases, with 14 bases sitting between them. Germline V gives CDR1 SGHVS, CDR2 FNYEAQ. CDR3 length: 13 residues. The whole variable domain, filled in from reference TRBV7-6 and TRBJ2-7, reads GAGVSQSPRYKVTKRGQDVALRCDPISGHVSLYWYRQALGQGPEFLTYFNYEAQQDKSGLPNDRFSAERPEGSISTLTIQRTEQRDSAMYRCASSPLRQSEQYFGPGTRLTVT.

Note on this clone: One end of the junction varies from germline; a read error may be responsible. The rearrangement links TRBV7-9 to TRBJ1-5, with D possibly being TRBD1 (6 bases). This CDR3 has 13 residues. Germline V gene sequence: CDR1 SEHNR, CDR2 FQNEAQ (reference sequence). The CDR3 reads CSSSWDMWQPQHF. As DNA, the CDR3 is TGTTCCAGCAGTTGGGACATGTGGCAGCCCCAGCATTTT.

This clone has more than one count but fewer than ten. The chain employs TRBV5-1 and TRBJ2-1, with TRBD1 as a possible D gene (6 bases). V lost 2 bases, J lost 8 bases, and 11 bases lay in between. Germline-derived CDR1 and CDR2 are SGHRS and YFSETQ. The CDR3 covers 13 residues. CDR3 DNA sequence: TGCGCCAGCAGCTTACAGGGTAGGGATGAGCAGTTCTTC. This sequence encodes CASSLQGRDEQFF. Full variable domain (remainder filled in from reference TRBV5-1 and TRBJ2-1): KAGVTQTPRYLIKTRGQQVTLSCSPISGHRSVSWYQQTPGQGLQFLFEYFSETQRNKGNFPGRFSGRQFSNSRSEMNVSTLELGDSALYLCASSLQGRDEQFFGPGTRLTVL.

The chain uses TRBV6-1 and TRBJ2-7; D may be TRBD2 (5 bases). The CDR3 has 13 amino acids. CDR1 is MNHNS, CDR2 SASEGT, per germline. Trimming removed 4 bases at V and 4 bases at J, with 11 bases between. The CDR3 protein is CASSVARGYEQYF. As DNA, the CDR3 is TGTGCCAGCAGTGTGGCTAGAGGGTACGAGCAGTACTTC.

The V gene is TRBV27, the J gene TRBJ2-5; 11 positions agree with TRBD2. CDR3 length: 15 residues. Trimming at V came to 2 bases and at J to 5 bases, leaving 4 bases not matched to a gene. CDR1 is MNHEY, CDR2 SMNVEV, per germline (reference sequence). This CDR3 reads CASSLRLAGLETQYF. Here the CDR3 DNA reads TGTGCCAGCAGTTTAAGACTAGCGGGACTGGAGACCCAGTACTTC.

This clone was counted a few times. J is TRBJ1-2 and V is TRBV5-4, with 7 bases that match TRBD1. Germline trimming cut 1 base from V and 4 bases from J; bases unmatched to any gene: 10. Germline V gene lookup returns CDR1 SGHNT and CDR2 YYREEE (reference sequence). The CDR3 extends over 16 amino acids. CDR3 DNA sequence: TGTGCCAGCAGCTTGAAGGGACAGCTGAGCTTCTATGGCTACACCTTC. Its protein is CASSLKGQLSFYGYTF.

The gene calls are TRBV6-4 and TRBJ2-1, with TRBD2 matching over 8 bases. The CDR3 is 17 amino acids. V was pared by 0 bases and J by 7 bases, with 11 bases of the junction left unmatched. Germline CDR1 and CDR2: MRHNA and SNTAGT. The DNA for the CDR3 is TGTGCCAGCAGTGACTCCCGGGAATCGGGGGGGCCGAATGAGCAGTTCTTC. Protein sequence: CASSDSRESGGPNEQFF.

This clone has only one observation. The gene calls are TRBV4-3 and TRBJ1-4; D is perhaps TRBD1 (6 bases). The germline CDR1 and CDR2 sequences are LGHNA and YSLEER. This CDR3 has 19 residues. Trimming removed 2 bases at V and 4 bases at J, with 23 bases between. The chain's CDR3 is CASSQQPPLDRRDNEKLFF. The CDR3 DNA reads TGCGCCAGCAGCCAACAGCCACCCCTCGACAGGCGAGATAATGAAAAACTGTTTTTT.

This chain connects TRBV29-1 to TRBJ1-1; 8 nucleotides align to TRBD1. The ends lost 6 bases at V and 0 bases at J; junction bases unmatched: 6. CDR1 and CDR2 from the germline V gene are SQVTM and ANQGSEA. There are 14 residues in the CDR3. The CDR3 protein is CSVLWTGLNTEAFF. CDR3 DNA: TGCAGCGTCCTCTGGACAGGGTTGAACACTGAAGCTTTCTTT.

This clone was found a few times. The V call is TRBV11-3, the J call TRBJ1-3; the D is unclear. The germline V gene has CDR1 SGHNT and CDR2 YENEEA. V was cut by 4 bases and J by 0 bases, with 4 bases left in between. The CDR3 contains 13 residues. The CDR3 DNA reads TGTGCCAGCAGCTACAGCTCTGGAAACACCATATATTTT. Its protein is CASSYSSGNTIYF.

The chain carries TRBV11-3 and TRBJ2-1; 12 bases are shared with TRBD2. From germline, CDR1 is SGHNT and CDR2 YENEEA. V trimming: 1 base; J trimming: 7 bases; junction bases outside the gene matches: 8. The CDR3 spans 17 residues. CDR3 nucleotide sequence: TGTGCCAGCAGCTTAGTGGCTAGCGGGGGGGGAAATAATGAGCAGTTCTTC. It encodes CASSLVASGGGNNEQFF.